This T cell receptor beta chain was recorded in a study of T cell repertoires in cytomegalovirus infection. TCRdb analysed the reads with MiXCR anew, one entry per CDR3 protein. The repertoire has about 160,000 distinct CDR3 sequences, roughly 17% of them found once; the top ten carry roughly a sixth. This clonotype was seen a few times. The antigen remains undetermined. Study outcomes and limitations: What dominated the ex vivo response were HLA-C-restricted CMV-specific TCR beta clonotypes. The cumulative frequency of public TCR beta families identified carriers of CMV plus the relevant HLA.

The CDR3 consists of 19 residues. Germline V gene data show CDR1 as ENHRY and CDR2 as SYGVKD. V shed 2 bases and J 4 bases; nucleotides not matched to a gene: 16. The TCR comes from a human donor in good health (CMV status not recorded). Some clones in this sample may be carry-over from other donors' samples. The sequenced sample was CD8+ T cells from PBMCs. J is TRBJ2-3 and V is TRBV10-3; 9 bases align to TRBD2. The CDR3 DNA follows: TGTGCCATCAGTGAGCCTCATCGTTTTGGCGGGGGGGAAGCAGATACGCAGTATTTT. It specifies CAISEPHRFGGGEADTQYF.